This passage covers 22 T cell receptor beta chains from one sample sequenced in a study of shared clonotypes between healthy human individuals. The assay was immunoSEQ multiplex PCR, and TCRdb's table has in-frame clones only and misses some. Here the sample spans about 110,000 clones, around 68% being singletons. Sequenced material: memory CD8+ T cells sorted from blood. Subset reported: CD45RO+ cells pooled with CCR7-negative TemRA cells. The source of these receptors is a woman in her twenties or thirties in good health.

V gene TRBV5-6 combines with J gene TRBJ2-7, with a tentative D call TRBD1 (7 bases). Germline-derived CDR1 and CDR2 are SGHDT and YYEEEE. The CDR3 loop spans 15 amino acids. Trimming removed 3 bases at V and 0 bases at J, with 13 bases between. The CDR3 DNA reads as TGTGCCAGCAGCTGGGGGGACAGCTACTCCTACGAGCAGTACTTC. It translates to CASSWGDSYSYEQYF.

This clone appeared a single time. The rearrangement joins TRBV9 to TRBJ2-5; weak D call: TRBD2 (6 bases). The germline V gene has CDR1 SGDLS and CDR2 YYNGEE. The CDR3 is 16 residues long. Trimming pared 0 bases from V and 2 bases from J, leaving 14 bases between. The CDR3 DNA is TGTGCCAGCAGCGTAGAGGCTAGCGCGGGGCAAGAGACCCAGTACTTC. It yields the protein CASSVEASAGQETQYF. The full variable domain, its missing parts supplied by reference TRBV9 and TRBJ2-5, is DSGVTQTPKHLITATGQRVTLRCSPRSGDLSVYWYQQSLDQGLQFLIQYYNGEERAKGNILERFSAQQFPDLHSELNLSSLELGDSALYFCASSVEASAGQETQYFGPGTRLLVL.

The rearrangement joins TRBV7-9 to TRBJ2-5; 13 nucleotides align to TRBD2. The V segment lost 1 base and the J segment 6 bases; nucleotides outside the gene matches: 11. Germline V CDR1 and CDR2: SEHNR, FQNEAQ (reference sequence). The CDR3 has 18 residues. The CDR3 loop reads CASSLGLAGGKVLQTQYF. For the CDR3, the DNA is TGTGCCAGCAGCTTAGGACTAGCGGGAGGAAAGGTCTTACAGACCCAGTACTTC.

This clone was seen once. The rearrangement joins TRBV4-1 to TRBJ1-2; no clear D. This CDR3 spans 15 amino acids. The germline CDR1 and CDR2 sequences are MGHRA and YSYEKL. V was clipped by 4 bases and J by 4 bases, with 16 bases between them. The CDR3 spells CASSPFYGSTYGYTF. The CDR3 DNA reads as TGCGCCAGCAGCCCCTTCTATGGGTCAACCTATGGCTACACCTTC.

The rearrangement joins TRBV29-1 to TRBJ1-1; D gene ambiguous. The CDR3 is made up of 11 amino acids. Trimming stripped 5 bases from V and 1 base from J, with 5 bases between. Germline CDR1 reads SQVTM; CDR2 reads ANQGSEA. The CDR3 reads CSVPPNTEAFF. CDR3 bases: TGCAGCGTTCCCCCGAACACTGAAGCTTTCTTT. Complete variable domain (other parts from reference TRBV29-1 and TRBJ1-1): SAVISQKPSRDICQRGTSLTIQCQVDSQVTMMFWYRQQPGQSLTLIATANQGSEATYESGFVIDKFPISRPNLTFSTLTVSNMSPEDSSIYLCSVPPNTEAFFGQGTRLTVV.

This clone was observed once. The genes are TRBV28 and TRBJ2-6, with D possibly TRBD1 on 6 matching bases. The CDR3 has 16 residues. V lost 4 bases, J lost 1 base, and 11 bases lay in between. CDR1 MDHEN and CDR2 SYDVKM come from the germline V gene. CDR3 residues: CASSWGPSSGANVLTF. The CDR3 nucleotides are TGTGCCAGCAGTTGGGGGCCTTCGTCTGGGGCCAACGTCCTGACTTTC.

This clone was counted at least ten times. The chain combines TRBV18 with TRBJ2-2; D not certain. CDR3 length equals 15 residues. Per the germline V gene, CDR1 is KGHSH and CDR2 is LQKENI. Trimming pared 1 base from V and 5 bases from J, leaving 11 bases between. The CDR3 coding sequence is TGTGCCAGCTCACCACAGGACGACTCAACCGGGGAGCTGTTTTTT. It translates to CASSPQDDSTGELFF.

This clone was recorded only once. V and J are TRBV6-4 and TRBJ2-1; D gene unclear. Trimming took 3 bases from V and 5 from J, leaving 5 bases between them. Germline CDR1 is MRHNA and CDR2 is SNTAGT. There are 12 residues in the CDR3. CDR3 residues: CASSEGNNEQFF. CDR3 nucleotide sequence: TGTGCCAGCAGTGAGGGGAACAATGAGCAGTTCTTC.

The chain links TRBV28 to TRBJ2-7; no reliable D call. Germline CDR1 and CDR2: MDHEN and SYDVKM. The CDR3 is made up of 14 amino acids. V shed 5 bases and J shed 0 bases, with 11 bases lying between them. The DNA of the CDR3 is TGTGCCAGCAGTGAACCAAGGGACTCCTACGAGCAGTACTTC. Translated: CASSEPRDSYEQYF. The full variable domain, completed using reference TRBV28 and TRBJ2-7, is DVKVTQSSRYLVKRTGEKVFLECVQDMDHENMFWYRQDPGLGLRLIYFSYDVKMKEKGDIPEGYSVSREKKERFSLILESASTNQTSMYLCASSEPRDSYEQYFGPGTRLTVT.

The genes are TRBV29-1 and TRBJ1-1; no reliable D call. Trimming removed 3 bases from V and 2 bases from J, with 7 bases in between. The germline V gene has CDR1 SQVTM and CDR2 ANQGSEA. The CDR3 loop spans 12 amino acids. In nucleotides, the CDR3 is TGCAGCGTTGACCACCTCAACACTGAAGCTTTCTTT. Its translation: CSVDHLNTEAFF.

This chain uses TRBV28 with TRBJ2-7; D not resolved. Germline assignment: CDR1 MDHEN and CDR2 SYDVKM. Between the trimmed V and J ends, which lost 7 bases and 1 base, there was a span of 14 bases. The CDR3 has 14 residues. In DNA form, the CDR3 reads TGTGCCAGCATGAAAACCGGTAGTTCCTACGAGCAGTACTTC. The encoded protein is CASMKTGSSYEQYF.

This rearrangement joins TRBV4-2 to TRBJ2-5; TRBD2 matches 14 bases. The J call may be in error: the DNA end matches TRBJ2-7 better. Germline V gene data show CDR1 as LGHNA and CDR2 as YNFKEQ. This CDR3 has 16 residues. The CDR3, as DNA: TGTGCCAGCAGCCAAGTTATCGGGACTAGCGGGAGCGAGCAGTACTTC. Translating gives CASSQVIGTSGSEQYF.

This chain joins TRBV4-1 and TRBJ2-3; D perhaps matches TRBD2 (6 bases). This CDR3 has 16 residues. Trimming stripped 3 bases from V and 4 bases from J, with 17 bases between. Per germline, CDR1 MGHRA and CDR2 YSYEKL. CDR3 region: CASSHTLAKDADTQYF. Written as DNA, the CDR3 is TGCGCCAGCAGCCACACTCTAGCGAAGGACGCAGATACGCAGTATTTT.

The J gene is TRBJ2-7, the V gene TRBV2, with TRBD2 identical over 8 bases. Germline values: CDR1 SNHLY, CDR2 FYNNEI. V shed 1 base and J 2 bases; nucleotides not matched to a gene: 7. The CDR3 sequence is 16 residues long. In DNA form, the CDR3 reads TGTGCCAGCAGTGAAGAAAGCGGGAGAAAGGCCTACGAGCAGTACTTC. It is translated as CASSEESGRKAYEQYF.

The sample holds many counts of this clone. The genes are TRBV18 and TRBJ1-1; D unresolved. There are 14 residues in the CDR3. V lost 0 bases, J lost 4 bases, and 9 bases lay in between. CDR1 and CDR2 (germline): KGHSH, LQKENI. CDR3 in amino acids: CASSPPIGSTEAFF. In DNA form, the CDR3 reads TGTGCCAGCTCACCACCGATAGGGTCCACTGAAGCTTTCTTT.

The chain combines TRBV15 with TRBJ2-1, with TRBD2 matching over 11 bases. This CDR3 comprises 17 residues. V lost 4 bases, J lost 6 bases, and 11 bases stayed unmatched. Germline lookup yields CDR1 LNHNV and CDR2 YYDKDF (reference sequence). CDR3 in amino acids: CATSNTHSSGRINEQFF. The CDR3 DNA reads TGTGCCACCAGCAACACTCACTCTAGCGGGAGGATCAATGAGCAGTTCTTC.

The DNA for the CDR3 is TGTGCCAGCACCTGGGGGGGGACTGGGGCCAACGTCCTGACTTTC. Encoded protein: CASTWGGTGANVLTF. The V call is TRBV9, the J call TRBJ2-6; TRBD2 aligns across 7 bases. The germline gives CDR1 SGDLS, CDR2 YYNGEE. The CDR3 has 15 amino acids. V trimming: 6 bases; J trimming: 2 bases; junction bases outside the gene matches: 5.

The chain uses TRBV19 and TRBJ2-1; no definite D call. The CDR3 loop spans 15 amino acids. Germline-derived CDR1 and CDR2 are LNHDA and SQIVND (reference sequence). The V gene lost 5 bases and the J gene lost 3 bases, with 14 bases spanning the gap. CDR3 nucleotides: TGTGCCAGTAGTCCGGCGACTGGGGACTACAATGAGCAGTTCTTC. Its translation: CASSPATGDYNEQFF.

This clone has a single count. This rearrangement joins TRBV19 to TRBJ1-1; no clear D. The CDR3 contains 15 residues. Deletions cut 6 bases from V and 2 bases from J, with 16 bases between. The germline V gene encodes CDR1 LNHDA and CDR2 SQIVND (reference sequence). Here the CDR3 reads CASRAVGPPNTEAFF. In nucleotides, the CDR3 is TGTGCCAGTAGGGCCGTAGGGCCGCCAAACACTGAAGCTTTCTTT.

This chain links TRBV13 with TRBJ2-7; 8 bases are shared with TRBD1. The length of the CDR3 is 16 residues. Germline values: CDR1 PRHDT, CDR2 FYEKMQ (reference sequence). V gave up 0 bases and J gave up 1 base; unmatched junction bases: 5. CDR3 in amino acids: CASSLGSQGASYEQYF. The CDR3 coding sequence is TGTGCCAGCAGCTTAGGGTCCCAGGGGGCGTCCTACGAGCAGTACTTC.

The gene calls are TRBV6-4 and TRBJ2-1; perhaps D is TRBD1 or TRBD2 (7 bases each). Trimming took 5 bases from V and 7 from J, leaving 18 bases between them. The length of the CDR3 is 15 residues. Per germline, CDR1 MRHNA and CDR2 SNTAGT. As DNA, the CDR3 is TGTGCCAGCAGTTACGAGGGGGCGGGAGAGAATGAGCAGTTCTTC. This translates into CASSYEGAGENEQFF.

DNA for the CDR3: TGTGCCAGCAGCGTAGATGGATACATGGAGACCCAGTACTTC. Translation: CASSVDGYMETQYF. The chain combines TRBV9 with TRBJ2-5; no reliable D call. Per germline, CDR1 SGDLS and CDR2 YYNGEE. The V gene lost 0 bases and the J gene lost 5 bases, with 11 bases spanning the gap. There are 14 residues in the CDR3.